This TCR beta chain was captured by sequencing in a study of T-cell reconstitution after alpha-beta-depleted transplantation in children. This clonotype was found many times. The antigen remains undetermined. Notes on the study in general: Roughly two months post-transplant, alpha-beta T cells reportedly originated from several hundred graft clones that had expanded. Fresh T-cell production supplied most of the T-cell counts and diversity seen one year after transplant. Some patients showed high day-60 TCRbeta diversity, which derived from surviving recipient T cells and thymic progenitors.

The CDR3 is 14 amino acids. CDR1 is LGHDT and CDR2 is YNNKEL in the germline V gene (reference sequence). V shed 1 base and J 7 bases; nucleotides not matched to a gene: 7. For TCRbeta, the library was prepared with unique molecular identifiers. TCRdb independently ran MiXCR on the PCR reads; one entry per CDR3 protein. The sample contains hundreds of thousands of distinct CDR3 sequences, 6.5% to 9% of which appear only once. The sequenced sample was PBMCs, mostly from graft donor cells, obtained 180 days after TCRalphabeta/CD19-depleted stem cell transplant. This sequence joins TRBV3-1 and TRBJ2-7; TRBD2 matches at 7 bases. The receptor comes from a male patient between 10 and 17 years old who had a stem cell transplant for acute lymphoblastic leukemia, so the T cells may come from the graft donor. The DNA of the CDR3 is TGTGCCAGCAGCCAAGGACTAGCTCCGGTTGAGCAGTACTTC. It specifies CASSQGLAPVEQYF.